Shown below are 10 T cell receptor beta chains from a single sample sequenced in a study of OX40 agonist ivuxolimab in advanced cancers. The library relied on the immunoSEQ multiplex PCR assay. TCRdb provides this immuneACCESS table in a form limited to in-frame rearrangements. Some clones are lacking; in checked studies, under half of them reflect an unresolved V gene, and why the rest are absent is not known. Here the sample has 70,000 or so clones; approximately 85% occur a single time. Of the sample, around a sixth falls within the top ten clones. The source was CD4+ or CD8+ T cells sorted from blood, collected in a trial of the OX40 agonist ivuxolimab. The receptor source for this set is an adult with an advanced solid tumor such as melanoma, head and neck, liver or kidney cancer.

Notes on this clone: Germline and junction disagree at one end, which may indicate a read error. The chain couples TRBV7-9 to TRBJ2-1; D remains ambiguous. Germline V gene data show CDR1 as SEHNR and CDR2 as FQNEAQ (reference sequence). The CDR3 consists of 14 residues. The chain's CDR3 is CASSLSRSYNEQFF. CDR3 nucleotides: TGTGCTAGCAGCTTGTCCAGAAGCTACAATGAGCAGTTCTTC.

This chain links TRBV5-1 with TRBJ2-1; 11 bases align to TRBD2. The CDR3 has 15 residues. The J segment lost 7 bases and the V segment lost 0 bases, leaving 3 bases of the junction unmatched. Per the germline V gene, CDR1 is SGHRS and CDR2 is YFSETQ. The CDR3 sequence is CASSLGLAGMNEQFF. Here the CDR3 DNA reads TGCGCCAGCAGCTTGGGACTAGCGGGAATGAATGAGCAGTTCTTC.

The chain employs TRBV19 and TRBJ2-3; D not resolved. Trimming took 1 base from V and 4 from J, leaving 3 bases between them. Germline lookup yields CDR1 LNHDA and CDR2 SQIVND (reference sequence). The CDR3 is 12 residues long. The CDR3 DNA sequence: TGTGCCAGTAGTATAGTTGCAGATACGCAGTATTTT. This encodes CASSIVADTQYF.

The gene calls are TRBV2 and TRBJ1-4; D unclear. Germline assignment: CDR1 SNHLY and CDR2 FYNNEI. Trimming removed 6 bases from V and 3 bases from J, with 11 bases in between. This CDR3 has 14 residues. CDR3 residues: CASRTFVPNEKLFF. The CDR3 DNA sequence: TGTGCCAGCAGAACATTTGTTCCTAATGAAAAACTGTTTTTT.

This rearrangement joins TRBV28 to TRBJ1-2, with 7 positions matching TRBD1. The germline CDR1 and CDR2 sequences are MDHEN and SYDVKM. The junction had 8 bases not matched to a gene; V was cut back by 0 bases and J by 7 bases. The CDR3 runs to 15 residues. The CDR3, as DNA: TGTGCCAGCAGTTTATGGGAAGGGGGCAGGGGTGGCTACACCTTC. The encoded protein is CASSLWEGGRGGYTF.

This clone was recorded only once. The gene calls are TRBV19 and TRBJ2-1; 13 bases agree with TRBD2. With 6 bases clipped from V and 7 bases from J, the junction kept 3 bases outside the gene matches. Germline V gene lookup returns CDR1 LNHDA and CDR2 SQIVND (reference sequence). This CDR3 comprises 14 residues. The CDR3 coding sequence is TGTGCCAGTAGCCGGACTAGCGGGAGAAATGAGCAGTTCTTC. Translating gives CASSRTSGRNEQFF.

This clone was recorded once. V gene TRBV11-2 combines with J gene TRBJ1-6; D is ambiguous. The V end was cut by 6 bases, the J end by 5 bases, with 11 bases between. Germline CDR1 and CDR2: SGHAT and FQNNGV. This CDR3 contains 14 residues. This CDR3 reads CASRWTGNNSPLHF. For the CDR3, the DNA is TGTGCCAGCAGATGGACTGGGAATAATTCACCCCTCCACTTT. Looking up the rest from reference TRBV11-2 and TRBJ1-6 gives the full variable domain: EAGVAQSPRYKIIEKRQSVAFWCNPISGHATLYWYQQILGQGPKLLIQFQNNGVVDDSQLPKDRFSAERLKGVDSTLKIQPAKLEDSAVYLCASRWTGNNSPLHFGNGTRLTVT.

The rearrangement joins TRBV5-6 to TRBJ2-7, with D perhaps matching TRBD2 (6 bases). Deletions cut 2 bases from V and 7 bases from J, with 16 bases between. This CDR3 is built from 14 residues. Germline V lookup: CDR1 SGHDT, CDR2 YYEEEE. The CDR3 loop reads CASSFSGSRGEQYF. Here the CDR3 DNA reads TGTGCCAGCAGCTTTTCCGGGAGCCGGGGTGAGCAGTACTTC.

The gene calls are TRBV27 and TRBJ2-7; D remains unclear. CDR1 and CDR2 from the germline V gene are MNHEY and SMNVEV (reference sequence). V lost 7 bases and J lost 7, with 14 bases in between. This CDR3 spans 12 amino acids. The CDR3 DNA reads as TGTGCCAGCAACCGGGCTCTAGGGGAGCAGTACTTC. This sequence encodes CASNRALGEQYF.

The CDR3 loop is CASRGGSGWNEQFF. CDR3 nucleotides: TGTGCCAGCAGGGGGGGGTCTGGTTGGAATGAGCAGTTCTTC. This rearrangement joins TRBV6-6 to TRBJ2-1; TRBD2 agrees at 7 bases. Germline CDR1 and CDR2: MNHNY and SVGAGI (reference sequence). The ends lost 6 bases at V and 7 bases at J; junction bases unmatched: 9. The CDR3 consists of 14 residues.